The source of this T cell receptor (beta chain) is a study of CD8+ T cells in alopecia areata. Background on the study: By percentage of affected scalp area, the severity of treated patients was scored.

Study-wide points: A great number of expanded lesional clones endured in scalp and blood during tofacitinib. Researchers report lesional scalp, most notably alopecia totalis/universalis, outstripped normal scalp in clonality. Treatment with tofacitinib significantly lowered scalp clonality and reduced expanded CD8+ clones among the top 100.

The treatment denotes: oral pan-JAK inhibitor, 5-10 mg twice daily. This clone was seen only a few times. Its cognate antigen is unknown. Reverse transcribed after extraction, RNA yielded cDNA as the sequencing template. TCRdb's table, derived via immunoSEQ multiplex PCR, lists solely in-frame clones and lacks some. Among around 190,000 clones listed, around 64% were seen once. V gave up 5 bases and J gave up 2 bases; unmatched junction bases: 13. This CDR3 is 20 amino acids long. Per germline, CDR1 KGHSH and CDR2 LQKENI. Sequences were derived from CD4+ T cells sorted from blood, sampled between weeks 47 and 50, from a patient treated with tofacitinib. The chain couples TRBV18 to TRBJ2-6, with TRBD1 matching over 12 bases. The receptor's source is a human donor with alopecia areata. CDR3 amino acids: CASSTGTGGLRGTGANVLTF. CDR3 nucleotides: TGTGCCAGCTCAACCGGGACAGGGGGCCTCCGAGGCACTGGGGCCAACGTCCTGACTTTC. Full variable domain (rest looked up from reference TRBV18 and TRBJ2-6): NAGVMQNPRHLVRRRGQEARLRCSPMKGHSHVYWYRQLPEEGLKFMVYLQKENIIDESGMPKERFSAEFPKEGPSILRIQQVVRGDSAAYFCASSTGTGGLRGTGANVLTFGAGSRLTVL.